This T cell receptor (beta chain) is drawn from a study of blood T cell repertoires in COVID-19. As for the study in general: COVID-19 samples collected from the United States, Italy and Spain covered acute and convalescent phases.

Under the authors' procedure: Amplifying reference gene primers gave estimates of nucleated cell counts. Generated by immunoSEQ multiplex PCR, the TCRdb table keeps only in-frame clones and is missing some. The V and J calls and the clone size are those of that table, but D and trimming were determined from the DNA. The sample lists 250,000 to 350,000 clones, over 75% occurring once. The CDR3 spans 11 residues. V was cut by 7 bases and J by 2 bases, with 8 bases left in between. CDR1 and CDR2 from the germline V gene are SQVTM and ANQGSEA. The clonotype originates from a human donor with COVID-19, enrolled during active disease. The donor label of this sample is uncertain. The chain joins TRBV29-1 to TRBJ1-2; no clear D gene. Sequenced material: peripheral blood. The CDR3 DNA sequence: TGCAGCGCAACAGAGAACTATGGCTACACCTTC. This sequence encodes CSATENYGYTF.